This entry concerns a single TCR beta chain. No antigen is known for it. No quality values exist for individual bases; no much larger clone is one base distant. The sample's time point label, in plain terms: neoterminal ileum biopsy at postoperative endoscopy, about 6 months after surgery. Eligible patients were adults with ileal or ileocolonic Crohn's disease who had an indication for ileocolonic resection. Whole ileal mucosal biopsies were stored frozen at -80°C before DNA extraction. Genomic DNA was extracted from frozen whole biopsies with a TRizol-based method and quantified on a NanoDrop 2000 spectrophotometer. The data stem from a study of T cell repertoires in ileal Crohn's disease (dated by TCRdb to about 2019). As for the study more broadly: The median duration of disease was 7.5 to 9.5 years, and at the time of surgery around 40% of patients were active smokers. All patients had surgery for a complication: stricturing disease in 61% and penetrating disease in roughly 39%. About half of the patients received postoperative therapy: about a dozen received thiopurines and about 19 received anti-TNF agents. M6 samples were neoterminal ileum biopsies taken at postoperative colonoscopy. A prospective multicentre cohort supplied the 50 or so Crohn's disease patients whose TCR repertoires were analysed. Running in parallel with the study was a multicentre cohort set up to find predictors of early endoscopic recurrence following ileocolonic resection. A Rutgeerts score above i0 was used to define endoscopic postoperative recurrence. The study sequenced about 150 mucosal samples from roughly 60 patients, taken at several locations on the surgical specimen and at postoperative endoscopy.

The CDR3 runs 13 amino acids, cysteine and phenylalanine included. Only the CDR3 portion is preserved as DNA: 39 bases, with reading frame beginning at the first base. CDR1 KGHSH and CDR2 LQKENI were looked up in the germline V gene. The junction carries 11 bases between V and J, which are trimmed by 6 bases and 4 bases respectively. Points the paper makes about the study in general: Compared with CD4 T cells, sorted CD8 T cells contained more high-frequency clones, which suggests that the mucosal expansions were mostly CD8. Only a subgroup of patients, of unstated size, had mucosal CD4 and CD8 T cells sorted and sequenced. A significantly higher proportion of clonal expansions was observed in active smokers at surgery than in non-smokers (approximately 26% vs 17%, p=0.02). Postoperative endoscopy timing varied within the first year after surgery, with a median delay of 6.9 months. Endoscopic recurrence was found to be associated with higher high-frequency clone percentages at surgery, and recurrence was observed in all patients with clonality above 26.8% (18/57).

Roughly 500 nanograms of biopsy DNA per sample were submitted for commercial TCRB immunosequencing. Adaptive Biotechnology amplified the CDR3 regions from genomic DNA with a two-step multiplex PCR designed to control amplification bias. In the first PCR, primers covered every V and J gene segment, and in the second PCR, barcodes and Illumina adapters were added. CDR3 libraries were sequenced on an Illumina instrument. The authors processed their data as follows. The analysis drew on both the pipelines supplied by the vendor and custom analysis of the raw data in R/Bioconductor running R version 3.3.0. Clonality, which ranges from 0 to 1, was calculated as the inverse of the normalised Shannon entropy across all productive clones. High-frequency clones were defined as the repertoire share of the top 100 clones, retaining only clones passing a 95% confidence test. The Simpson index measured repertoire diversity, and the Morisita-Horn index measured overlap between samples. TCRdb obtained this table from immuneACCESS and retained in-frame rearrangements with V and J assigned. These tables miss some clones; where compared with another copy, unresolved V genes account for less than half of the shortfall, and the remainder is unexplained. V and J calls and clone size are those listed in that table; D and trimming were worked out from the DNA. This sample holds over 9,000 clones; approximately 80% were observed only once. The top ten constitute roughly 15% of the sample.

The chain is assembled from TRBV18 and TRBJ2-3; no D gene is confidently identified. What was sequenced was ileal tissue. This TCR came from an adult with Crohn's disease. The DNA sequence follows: TGTGCCAGCTCCACGGGTGAATCAGATACGCAGTATTTT. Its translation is CASSTGESDTQYF.